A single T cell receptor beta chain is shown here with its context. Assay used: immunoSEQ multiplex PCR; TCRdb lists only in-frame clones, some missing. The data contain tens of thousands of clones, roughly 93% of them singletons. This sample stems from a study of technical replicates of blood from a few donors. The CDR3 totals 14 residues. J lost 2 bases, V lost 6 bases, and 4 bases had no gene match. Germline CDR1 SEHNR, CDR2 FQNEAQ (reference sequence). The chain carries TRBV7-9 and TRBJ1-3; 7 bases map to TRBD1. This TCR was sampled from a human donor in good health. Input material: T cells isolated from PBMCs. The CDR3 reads CASRSDRAGNTIYF. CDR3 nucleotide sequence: TGTGCCAGCAGGTCTGACAGGGCTGGAAACACCATATATTTT.